The 13 T cell receptor beta chains below come from one sample, sequenced in a study of identical twins. In TCRdb, the 5' RACE reads were re-called with MiXCR into one record per CDR3 protein. In the table there are 500,000 to 600,000 distinct CDR3 sequences, approximately 22% of which are singletons. This sample was shared with a second study, whose subject was T cells expressing NK-cell markers.

The sequenced sample consisted of CD4+ T cells sorted from blood. The source of these receptors is a young woman in good health.

This chain joins TRBV10-3 and TRBJ2-7, with D perhaps TRBD1 (7 bases). Per germline, CDR1 ENHRY and CDR2 SYGVKD. V was shortened by 5 bases and J by 5 bases, with 16 bases between the two germline ends. CDR3 length: 14 amino acids. The CDR3 protein is CAISSGGLGNEQYF. In DNA form, the CDR3 reads TGTGCCATCAGTTCAGGGGGGCTAGGCAACGAGCAGTACTTC.

J is TRBJ2-3 and V is TRBV7-9; D gene ambiguous. Germline loops: CDR1 SEHNR, CDR2 FQNEAQ (reference sequence). Between the trimmed V and J ends, which lost 5 bases and 0 bases, there was a span of 18 bases. The CDR3 runs to 17 residues. The CDR3 DNA follows: TGTGCCAGCAGCCGCAGTCTCGCGGTGGGTAGCACAGATACGCAGTATTTT. Translation: CASSRSLAVGSTDTQYF. Full variable domain (rest looked up from reference TRBV7-9 and TRBJ2-3): DTGVSQNPRHKITKRGQNVTFRCDPISEHNRLYWYRQTLGQGPEFLTYFQNEAQLEKSRLLSDRFSAERPKGSFSTLEIQRTEQGDSAMYLCASSRSLAVGSTDTQYFGPGTRLTVL.

This clonotype was seen a few times. This chain connects TRBV5-1 to TRBJ2-7; tentative D call: TRBD1 (6 bases). Germline values: CDR1 SGHRS, CDR2 YFSETQ. The CDR3 is 16 amino acids. Trimming shortened V by 0 bases and J by 3 bases, and 16 bases separated the two germline ends. The CDR3 spells CASSLAIGQMGYEQYF. The CDR3 DNA follows: TGCGCCAGCAGCTTGGCCATAGGACAGATGGGCTACGAGCAGTACTTC.

V is TRBV7-2 and J is TRBJ2-7; D not certain. Germline CDR1 SGHTA, CDR2 FQGNSA. The CDR3 totals 15 residues. V lost 1 base and J 0 bases, leaving 10 bases between the germline ends. DNA of the CDR3: TGTGCCAGCAGCTTAGGCGTCAGAAGCTCCTACGAGCAGTACTTC. This encodes CASSLGVRSSYEQYF.

In this sample, this clonotype turned up a few times. This chain joins TRBV5-1 and TRBJ1-1; TRBD1 matches 8 bases. The CDR3 consists of 14 residues. Germline V gene lookup returns CDR1 SGHRS and CDR2 YFSETQ. V was clipped by 0 bases and J by 7 bases; unmatched bases: 5. The CDR3 loop is CASSLGYDRGEAFF. The CDR3 bases are TGCGCCAGCAGCTTGGGGTACGACAGGGGTGAAGCTTTCTTT. Supplemented by reference TRBV5-1 and TRBJ1-1, the full variable domain reads KAGVTQTPRYLIKTRGQQVTLSCSPISGHRSVSWYQQTPGQGLQFLFEYFSETQRNKGNFPGRFSGRQFSNSRSEMNVSTLELGDSALYLCASSLGYDRGEAFFGQGTRLTVV.

This clonotype was counted at least ten times. The chain has TRBV2 and TRBJ2-3; unclear D gene. The CDR3 has 10 amino acids. Trimming pared 3 bases from V and 8 bases from J, leaving 3 bases between. The germline V gene has CDR1 SNHLY and CDR2 FYNNEI. This chain's CDR3 is CASSEGTQYF. DNA for the CDR3: TGTGCCAGCAGTGAGGGTACGCAGTATTTT.

This clonotype appeared a few times. The V call is TRBV24-1, the J call TRBJ2-1, with TRBD1 as a possible D gene (6 bases). The germline V gene encodes CDR1 KGHDR and CDR2 SFDVKD. This CDR3 is 14 amino acids long. V lost 5 bases and J 5 bases, leaving 12 bases between the germline ends. This CDR3 is CATSGNRVHNEQFF. The DNA for the CDR3 is TGTGCCACCAGTGGGAACAGGGTCCACAATGAGCAGTTCTTC.

The rearrangement uses TRBV10-3 and TRBJ2-7; D perhaps matches TRBD1 (5 bases). Germline V gene data show CDR1 as ENHRY and CDR2 as SYGVKD. CDR3 size: 16 residues. V lost 8 bases, J lost 0 bases, and 20 bases lay in between. CDR3 amino acids: CAIAERSGISSYEQYF. DNA for the CDR3: TGTGCCATCGCTGAACGTTCAGGGATCAGCTCCTACGAGCAGTACTTC.

V gene TRBV5-1 combines with J gene TRBJ1-4, with TRBD1 as a possible D gene (5 bases). Trimming stripped 7 bases from V and 6 bases from J, with 13 bases between. Germline CDR1 is SGHRS and CDR2 is YFSETQ. The CDR3 totals 13 residues. CDR3 in DNA: TGCGCCAGCCGCCAGGGATTTCATGAAAAACTGTTTTTT. This sequence encodes CASRQGFHEKLFF.

This clonotype was recorded at least ten times. This chain's CDR3 is CASSLWGVGAQHF. DNA of the CDR3: TGTGCCAGCAGCTTGTGGGGAGTGGGAGCCCAGCATTTT. The chain joins TRBV7-2 to TRBJ1-5; D not certain. The V and J ends lost 3 bases and 11 bases respectively, with 14 bases between them. Germline values: CDR1 SGHTA, CDR2 FQGNSA. This CDR3 is 13 amino acids long.

V gene TRBV10-2 combines with J gene TRBJ2-5; D ambiguous. The germline V gene encodes CDR1 WSHSY and CDR2 SAAADI. CDR3 length: 15 residues. V was pared by 6 bases and J by 0 bases, with 14 bases between. CDR3 in DNA: TGCGCCAGCAGCAGACTGGCCGCCTACCAAGAGACCCAGTACTTC. Its translation is CASSRLAAYQETQYF.

This clonotype turned up a few times. This CDR3 is CSAFRTRGLEQFF. In nucleotides, the CDR3 is TGCAGTGCTTTCCGGACTAGAGGTCTTGAGCAGTTCTTC. The chain couples TRBV20-1 to TRBJ2-1; 7 nucleotides match TRBD2. CDR1 is DFQATT, CDR2 SNEGSKA, per germline (reference sequence). With 5 bases clipped from V and 9 bases from J, the junction kept 10 bases outside the gene matches. The CDR3 loop spans 13 amino acids.

The gene calls are TRBV12-3 or TRBV12-4 and TRBJ1-5, with D maybe TRBD1 (6 bases). The CDR3 extends over 15 amino acids. Trimming took 7 bases from V and 7 from J, leaving 20 bases between them. CDR3 loop: CASTSAGTSWQPQHF. In nucleotides, the CDR3 is TGTGCCAGCACCTCGGCCGGGACAAGCTGGCAGCCCCAGCATTTT.